This T cell receptor beta chain stems from a study of cytomegalovirus exposure and HLA in healthy donors. General study results and limits: According to an earlier analysis, most TCR beta V segments yielded productive rearrangements about 90% or about 30% of the time.

It was with 60 Vbeta and 13 Jbeta primers that the PCR ran. Repertoires were generated with immunoSEQ multiplex PCR, while TCRdb's copy carries only in-frame clones and drops some. The table records some 91,000 clones, around 82% of them present only once. This clone showed up just once. Antigen specificity is unknown. This receptor was obtained from a man between 40 and 49 years old in good health and CMV-seronegative. The specimen sequenced was PBMCs.

The CDR3 DNA reads as TGTGCCAGCATTGGGGGGTCCGGGACAGGGGTAGCTTTCTTT. Amino acids: CASIGGSGTGVAFF. This chain links TRBV28 with TRBJ1-1, with 10 bases lining up with TRBD1. The CDR3 has 14 amino acids. V was clipped by 7 bases and J by 10 bases; unmatched bases: 12. CDR1 MDHEN and CDR2 SYDVKM come from the germline V gene.